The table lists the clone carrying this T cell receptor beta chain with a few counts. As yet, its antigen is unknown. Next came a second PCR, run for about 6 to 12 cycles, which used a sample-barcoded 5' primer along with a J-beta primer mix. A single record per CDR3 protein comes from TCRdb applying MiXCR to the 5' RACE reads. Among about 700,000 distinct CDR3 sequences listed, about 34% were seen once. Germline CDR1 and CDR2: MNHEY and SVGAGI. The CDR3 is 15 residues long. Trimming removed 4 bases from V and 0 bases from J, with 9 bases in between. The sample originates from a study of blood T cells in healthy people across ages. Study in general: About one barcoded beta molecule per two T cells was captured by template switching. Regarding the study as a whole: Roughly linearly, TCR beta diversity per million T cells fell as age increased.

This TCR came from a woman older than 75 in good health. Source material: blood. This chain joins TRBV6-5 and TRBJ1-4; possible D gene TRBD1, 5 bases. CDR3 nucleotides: TGTGCCAGCAGTTCCTACAGGACAACTAATGAAAAACTGTTTTTT. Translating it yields CASSSYRTTNEKLFF.